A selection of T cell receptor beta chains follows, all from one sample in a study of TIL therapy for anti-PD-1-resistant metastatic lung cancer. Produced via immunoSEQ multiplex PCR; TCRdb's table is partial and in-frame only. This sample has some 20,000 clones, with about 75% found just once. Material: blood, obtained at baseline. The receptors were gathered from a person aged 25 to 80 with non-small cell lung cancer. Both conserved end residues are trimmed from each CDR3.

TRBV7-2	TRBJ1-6	ASSLEGFSPLH
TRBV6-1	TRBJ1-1	ASSDSLNTEAF
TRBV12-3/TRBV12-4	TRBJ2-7	ASSLSNSYEQY
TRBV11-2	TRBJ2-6	ASSLDISLAANVLT
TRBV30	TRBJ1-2	AWSTGPIRGYT
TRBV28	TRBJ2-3	ASSLGPVITDTQY
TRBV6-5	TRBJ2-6	ASSFDRGTGANVLT
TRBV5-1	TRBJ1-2	ASSLGPGTNNYGYT
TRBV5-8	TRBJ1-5	ASSLVSGGYSNQPQH
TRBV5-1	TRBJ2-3	ASKTDGQKITDTQY
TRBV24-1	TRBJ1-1	ATSDGGTEAF